The subject of this entry is one TCR beta chain. This specimen belongs to a study of blood T cell repertoires in COVID-19. In terms of age and location, participants ranged from about 18 to 100 years and lived in about 25 US areas. Clinical history as reported by participants underpinned cohort assignment. The authors' processing: Nucleated cell counts were estimated from reference gene primer amplification. The method was immunoSEQ multiplex PCR; TCRdb's version includes in-frame clones alone and lacks a portion of them. V, J and clone size were drawn from that table, and D and trimming were deduced from the DNA. This sample carries fewer than 150,000 clones, 83% of them seen once, and the ten largest clones take approximately 20%. The CDR3 consists of 15 residues. V lost 4 bases to trimming and J lost 3 bases, with 15 bases between them. The germline CDR1 and CDR2 sequences are MNHEY and SMNVEV (reference sequence).

The chain carries TRBV27 and TRBJ1-2; TRBD1 is a possible D gene (6 bases). Sequences were obtained from PBMCs or T cells enriched from blood (not recorded which). The sequence was collected from a man aged 25-45 years who had recovered from COVID-19. The DNA for the CDR3 is TGTGCCAGCAGTTCCGGACAGTCTCCATACTATGGCTACACCTTC. Protein sequence: CASSSGQSPYYGYTF.